This T cell receptor beta chain stems from a study of cytomegalovirus exposure and HLA in healthy donors. General study results and limits: Cytomegalovirus status was reportedly diagnosed by the classifier with high sensitivity and specificity.

The PCR used 60 Vbeta and 13 Jbeta primers. Profiled with immunoSEQ multiplex PCR; TCRdb holds only in-frame clones, not every one. The sample totals about 96,000 clones. Unmatched junction bases numbered 5, after V lost 5 bases and J lost 3 bases. There are 16 residues in the CDR3. Germline V gene lookup returns CDR1 SGHNT and CDR2 YENEEA. Regarding this clone: Its antigen is undetermined.

The rearrangement uses TRBV11-3 and TRBJ2-2, with 11 nucleotides matching TRBD1. This TCR was recovered from a woman aged 30 to 39 in good health and CMV-seronegative. The specimen was PBMCs. In nucleotides, the CDR3 is TGTGCCAGCAGCGCCCGGGACAGGGGGGACACCGGGGAGCTGTTTTTT. It yields the protein CASSARDRGDTGELFF.